The rows below give T cell receptor beta chains drawn from one sample of a study of post-analysis software for immune sequencing data. MiXCR, applied by TCRdb to the PCR reads, yields one record per CDR3 protein. The table records 800,000 to 950,000 distinct CDR3 sequences, approximately 53% of them present only once. The sequenced sample consisted of blood. The receptors come from a girl aged 5-17 years with multiple sclerosis. The CDR3 runs from the conserved cysteine through the conserved F or W. Each record gives: J gene, D gene, clone size, V gene, CDR3 protein, CDR3 DNA. A D gene is named only where the DNA matches it firmly. The size of a clone is reported for some rows only, either as once, few or many, or as a class for expanded clones.

>TRBJ2-7|.|.|TRBV20-1
CSARGLRAGPYEQYF
TGCAGTGCTAGAGGTTTGAGGGCAGGGCCCTACGAGCAGTACTTC
>TRBJ1-4|TRBD1|.|TRBV7-9
CASSRGQDAEKLFF
TGTGCCAGCAGCCGGGGACAGGACGCCGAAAAACTGTTTTTT
>TRBJ2-5|TRBD1|few|TRBV2
CASLGQKETQYF
TGTGCCAGCTTGGGACAGAAAGAGACCCAGTACTTC
>TRBJ2-5|.|.|TRBV5-5
CASSLTTEETQYF
TGTGCCAGCAGCTTGACCACAGAAGAGACCCAGTACTTC
>TRBJ2-3|.|.|TRBV5-1
CASSIPQDTQYF
TGCGCCAGCAGCATTCCACAAGATACGCAGTATTTT
>TRBJ1-2|.|.|TRBV20-1
CSARGLGGSRYGYTF
TGCAGTGCAAGGGGTTTGGGAGGCTCTCGATATGGCTACACCTTC
>TRBJ2-7|.|.|TRBV27
CASSLTPGRGAYEQYF
TGTGCCAGCAGTTTAACCCCCGGAAGGGGAGCCTACGAGCAGTACTTC
>TRBJ2-7|.|.|TRBV7-9
CASSLGSAVEQYF
TGTGCCAGCAGCTTAGGTTCAGCCGTCGAGCAGTACTTC
>TRBJ2-7|.|.|TRBV14
CASSQVGEQYF
TGTGCCAGCAGCCAAGTCGGCGAGCAGTACTTC
>TRBJ1-5|.|few|TRBV12-3/TRBV12-4
CASCAGSVGQPQHF
TGTGCCAGCTGTGCAGGGAGTGTCGGTCAGCCCCAGCATTTT
>TRBJ2-3|.|.|TRBV30
CAWKGLAVPGATDTQYF
TGTGCCTGGAAAGGCCTAGCGGTCCCAGGGGCGACAGATACGCAGTATTTT
>TRBJ2-3|.|.|TRBV5-1
CASSLVGSPFTDTQYF
TGCGCCAGCAGCTTGGTGGGGTCCCCTTTCACAGATACGCAGTATTTT
>TRBJ2-6|.|few|TRBV7-9
CASSLVGREWVGGANVLTF
TGTGCCAGCAGCTTAGTTGGCAGGGAATGGGTCGGAGGGGCCAACGTCCTGACTTTC
>TRBJ1-4|.|.|TRBV3-1
CASSHQMIGTRGEKLFF
TGTGCCAGCAGCCATCAAATGATTGGGACGAGGGGTGAAAAACTGTTTTTT
>TRBJ1-2|TRBD1|once|TRBV29-1
CSVEDRTNYGYTF
TGCAGCGTTGAGGACAGGACTAACTATGGCTACACCTTC
>TRBJ2-5|TRBD1|.|TRBV20-1
CSARQSGTGLNQYF
TGCAGTGCTAGACAATCCGGGACAGGGTTAAACCAGTACTTC
>TRBJ2-3|.|.|TRBV24-1
CATSDLTGSINTQYF
TGTGCCACCAGTGATTTGACAGGGTCAATTAATACGCAGTATTTT
>TRBJ1-2|TRBD1|once|TRBV4-1
CASSQETGLVNYGYTF
TGCGCCAGCAGCCAAGAGACAGGGTTGGTTAACTATGGCTACACCTTC